In this sample, the clone carrying this T cell receptor beta chain turned up once. Its antigen is as yet unknown. This record belongs to a study of T cell responses to AZD1222 COVID-19 vaccine. The study, taken as a whole, reports: In all cases, repertoires were sampled only after the peak T cell response. The donors showed a predominance of white British ancestry and of females, with possible underestimation of clonal diversity. Reportedly, nearly half of unique spike TCRs recognized epitopes outside B.1.351/B.1.1.7 mutations.

The V gene's germline CDR1 is LNHNV and CDR2 YYDKDF (reference sequence). Trimming removed 4 bases from V and 8 bases from J, with 20 bases in between. The CDR3 consists of 15 residues. TCRdb keeps only in-frame clones here, not all; method: immunoSEQ multiplex PCR. The table lists about 150,000 clones, 70% to 90% of them singletons. The chain couples TRBV15 to TRBJ1-2, with D hard to call. The sequence derives from an adult who had recovered from COVID-19. The input for sequencing was peripheral blood, taken after recovery from COVID-19. The chain's CDR3 is CATSTHKERSGGYTF. The CDR3 DNA is TGTGCCACCAGCACCCATAAAGAGAGATCGGGAGGCTACACCTTC.